The 29 T cell receptor beta chains given below trace back to one sample, sequenced in a study of T cell responses to AZD1222 COVID-19 vaccine. The protocol was immunoSEQ multiplex PCR, while the TCRdb copy is restricted to in-frame clones and leaves out a portion. The sample has approximately 150,000 clones; approximately 91% are singletons. The material was peripheral blood, obtained 28 days after the second AZD1222 dose. These receptor sequences come from an adult who received the AZD1222 COVID-19 vaccine.

The rearrangement links TRBV5-1 to TRBJ2-3, with D unresolved. The CDR3 sequence is 11 residues long. V lost 3 bases and J 2 bases, leaving 1 base between the germline ends. Germline CDR1 reads SGHRS; CDR2 reads YFSETQ. The CDR3 sequence is CASSSTDTQYF. In DNA, the CDR3 is TGCGCCAGCAGCTCCACAGATACGCAGTATTTT.

This clone was picked up one time. The CDR3 protein is CASRGWRGLSYNEQFF. The CDR3 DNA sequence: TGTGCCAGCAGGGGGTGGAGGGGCCTCTCCTACAATGAGCAGTTCTTC. The chain is built from TRBV25-1 and TRBJ2-1; maybe TRBD2 (6 bases). V was shortened by 6 bases and J by 0 bases, with 15 bases between the two germline ends. This CDR3 has 16 amino acids. Germline values: CDR1 MGHDK, CDR2 SYGVNS.

J is TRBJ1-4 and V is TRBV10-3; no clear D. V lost 6 bases and J lost 8, with 13 bases in between. The germline gives CDR1 ENHRY, CDR2 SYGVKD. The CDR3 has 13 amino acids. CDR3: CAISGTESEKLFF. CDR3 bases: TGTGCCATCAGCGGAACCGAGAGCGAAAAACTGTTTTTT.

The chain combines TRBV7-3 with TRBJ1-1; no firm D call. This CDR3 comprises 13 residues. The V end was cut by 4 bases, the J end by 1 base, with 7 bases between. Per germline, CDR1 SGHTA and CDR2 FQGTGA. The CDR3 protein is CASSSSPNTEAFF. The CDR3 nucleotides are TGTGCCAGCAGCTCTTCTCCGAACACTGAAGCTTTCTTT.

This chain joins TRBV27 and TRBJ2-2; 9 positions match TRBD2. CDR3 size: 17 residues. Germline CDR1 reads MNHEY; CDR2 reads SMNVEV (reference sequence). V trimming: 3 bases; J trimming: 5 bases; junction bases outside the gene matches: 10. Here the CDR3 DNA reads TGTGCCAGCAGTTTTTTGGGCGGGAGGGCAGGTACCGGGGAGCTGTTTTTT. Residues: CASSFLGGRAGTGELFF.

The genes are TRBV20-1 and TRBJ2-2; D uncertain. V was shortened by 4 bases and J by 0 bases, with 6 bases between the two germline ends. Germline CDR1 DFQATT, CDR2 SNEGSKA (reference sequence). This CDR3 comprises 13 residues. CDR3 protein: CSAIETNTGELFF. In DNA form, the CDR3 reads TGCAGTGCTATTGAAACGAACACCGGGGAGCTGTTTTTT.

The genes are TRBV2 and TRBJ1-6; TRBD1 aligns across 7 bases. Trimming took 6 bases from V and 9 from J; bases not matched to a gene: 14. The CDR3 contains 16 residues. The germline gives CDR1 SNHLY, CDR2 FYNNEI. CDR3 DNA sequence: TGTGCCAGCAGGATCCGGAGGGGACAGCAGGCTTCACCCCTCCACTTT. Protein sequence: CASRIRRGQQASPLHF.

Concerning this clone: One junction end disagrees with the germline gene, perhaps due to a read error. V and J are TRBV9 and TRBJ1-4; 7 bases match TRBD1. CDR1 SGDLS and CDR2 YYNGEE come from the germline V gene. CDR3 length: 12 residues. The CDR3: CASSVGLGQKSF. The CDR3 nucleotides read TGTGCCAGCAGCGTAGGATTGGGACAGAAGTCTTTT.

This chain connects TRBV7-3 to TRBJ1-1, with TRBD1 matching over 9 bases. Per the germline V gene, CDR1 is SGHTA and CDR2 is FQGTGA. The CDR3 spans 14 residues. V lost 5 bases, J lost 4 bases, and 5 bases stayed unmatched. The CDR3 region is CASSAGTGTTEAFF. CDR3 sequence (DNA): TGTGCCAGCAGCGCGGGGACAGGGACCACTGAAGCTTTCTTT.

This chain uses TRBV5-6 with TRBJ1-3; D possibly corresponds to TRBD1 (5 bases). CDR1 is SGHDT, CDR2 YYEEEE, per germline. Trimming took off 3 bases at V and 0 bases at J, with 13 bases between the two ends. This CDR3 comprises 16 residues. CDR3 nucleotide sequence: TGTGCCAGCAGCTCCCGGGACGCTCCCTCTGGAAACACCATATATTTT. The encoded protein is CASSSRDAPSGNTIYF.

This chain joins TRBV3-1 (or the pseudogene TRBV3-2) and TRBJ1-2; maybe TRBD1 (6 bases). The germline gives CDR1 LGHDT, CDR2 YNNKEL (reference sequence). The CDR3 extends over 14 amino acids. V lost 1 base and J 4 bases, leaving 10 bases between the germline ends. Here the CDR3 DNA reads TGTGCCAGCAGCCAAGGACAGGCTACCTATGGCTACACCTTC. This codes for CASSQGQATYGYTF.

The chain links TRBV6-5 to TRBJ1-6; the D is unclear. Trimming removed 6 bases from V and 6 bases from J, with 9 bases in between. The CDR3 is made up of 13 amino acids. Germline assignment: CDR1 MNHEY and CDR2 SVGAGI. This CDR3 is CASSVRSNSPLHF. The DNA of the CDR3 is TGTGCCAGCAGCGTCCGATCTAATTCACCCCTCCACTTT.

The chain is built from TRBV5-6 and TRBJ1-1; maybe TRBD1 (6 bases). The germline CDR1 and CDR2 sequences are SGHDT and YYEEEE. V was pared by 2 bases and J by 1 base, with 9 bases between. The CDR3 runs 14 residues. In DNA form, the CDR3 reads TGTGCCAGCAGCTTTGGACAGACGAACACTGAAGCTTTCTTT. Protein sequence: CASSFGQTNTEAFF. Supplemented by reference TRBV5-6 and TRBJ1-1, the full variable domain reads DAGVTQSPTHLIKTRGQQVTLRCSPKSGHDTVSWYQQALGQGPQFIFQYYEEEERQRGNFPDRFSGHQFPNYSSELNVNALLLGDSALYLCASSFGQTNTEAFFGQGTRLTVV.

This clone was seen only a few times. The genes are TRBV11-3 and TRBJ2-1; D is unclear. Trimming shortened V by 3 bases and J by 1 base, and 4 bases separated the two germline ends. The CDR3 loop spans 13 amino acids. Germline loops: CDR1 SGHNT, CDR2 YENEEA. The CDR3 protein is CASSFGSYNEQFF. The CDR3 DNA is TGTGCCAGCAGCTTCGGATCCTACAATGAGCAGTTCTTC. Supplemented by reference TRBV11-3 and TRBJ2-1, the full variable domain reads EAGVVQSPRYKIIEKKQPVAFWCNPISGHNTLYWYLQNLGQGPELLIRYENEEAVDDSQLPKDRFSAERLKGVDSTLKIQPAELGDSAVYLCASSFGSYNEQFFGPGTRLTVL.

The CDR3: CASSVGTGSSYEQYF. The CDR3 DNA reads TGTGCCAGCAGCGTAGGAACAGGAAGCTCCTACGAGCAGTACTTC. The chain couples TRBV9 to TRBJ2-7; TRBD1 might be the D (5 bases). The CDR3 consists of 15 residues. Per the germline V gene, CDR1 is SGDLS and CDR2 is YYNGEE. The V and J ends lost 0 bases and 0 bases respectively, with 10 bases between them.

V gene TRBV10-3 combines with J gene TRBJ1-1, with 9 bases aligning to TRBD1. CDR3 size: 15 residues. CDR1 ENHRY and CDR2 SYGVKD come from the germline V gene. V shed 0 bases, J shed 8 bases, and the junction held 7 bases outside the gene matches. CDR3 sequence: CAISESRGQGTEAFF. As DNA, the CDR3 is TGTGCCATCAGTGAGTCGAGAGGACAGGGGACCGAAGCTTTCTTT.

V usage is TRBV15 and J usage is TRBJ1-4; TRBD1 agrees at 10 bases. The V gene's germline CDR1 is LNHNV and CDR2 YYDKDF (reference sequence). The ends lost 0 bases at V and 5 bases at J; junction bases unmatched: 3. The CDR3 has 16 residues. CDR3 DNA: TGTGCCACCAGCAGAGATCCGGGACAGGGGAATGAAAAACTGTTTTTT. Translation: CATSRDPGQGNEKLFF.

J is TRBJ1-1 and V is TRBV7-8; unclear D gene. Per germline, CDR1 SGHVS and CDR2 FQNEAQ. Between the trimmed V and J ends, which lost 5 bases and 4 bases, there was a span of 17 bases. The CDR3 length is 15 residues. The CDR3 region is CASSAPRGGRTEAFF. The CDR3 DNA sequence: TGTGCCAGCAGCGCCCCCCGGGGTGGTCGCACTGAAGCTTTCTTT.

This sequence joins TRBV25-1 and TRBJ2-1; 9 bases map to TRBD2. The CDR3 loop spans 13 amino acids. The V gene's germline CDR1 is MGHDK and CDR2 SYGVNS. Unmatched junction bases numbered 7, after V lost 8 bases and J lost 8 bases. CDR3 DNA: TGTGCCAGCGAAGGGACTAGCAGGGATGAGCAGTTCTTC. Its protein is CASEGTSRDEQFF.

The rearrangement joins TRBV5-1 to TRBJ1-5; 7 bases line up with TRBD1. With V trimmed by 3 bases and J by 0 bases, 6 bases remained unmatched. The CDR3 runs to 16 residues. From germline, CDR1 is SGHRS and CDR2 YFSETQ. The CDR3 loop reads CASSSWTGNSNQPQHF. The CDR3 DNA is TGCGCCAGCAGCTCCTGGACAGGCAATAGCAATCAGCCCCAGCATTTT.

This sequence joins TRBV18 and TRBJ2-7; D assignment may be TRBD1 or TRBD2 (6 bases each). Germline CDR1 is KGHSH and CDR2 is LQKENI. The CDR3 length is 15 residues. V lost 2 bases, J lost 6 bases, and 17 bases lay in between. This chain's CDR3 is CASSPGGTYISEQYF. The DNA for the CDR3 is TGTGCCAGCTCACCAGGCGGGACATACATTTCCGAGCAGTACTTC. Supplemented by reference TRBV18 and TRBJ2-7, the full variable domain reads NAGVMQNPRHLVRRRGQEARLRCSPMKGHSHVYWYRQLPEEGLKFMVYLQKENIIDESGMPKERFSAEFPKEGPSILRIQQVVRGDSAAYFCASSPGGTYISEQYFGPGTRLTVT.

The rearrangement joins TRBV18 to TRBJ2-2; 9 bases are shared with TRBD1. In germline, CDR1 is KGHSH, CDR2 LQKENI. This CDR3 is built from 17 residues. V trimming: 4 bases; J trimming: 6 bases; junction bases outside the gene matches: 12. The CDR3 spells CASSHPPGTGKPGELFF. The CDR3 DNA sequence: TGTGCCAGCTCACACCCCCCGGGGACAGGGAAACCCGGGGAGCTGTTTTTT.

This clone was counted once. The chain employs TRBV7-2 and TRBJ1-5; D not resolved. Germline assignment: CDR1 SGHTA and CDR2 FQGNSA. V lost 1 base and J lost 0, with 7 bases in between. The CDR3 has 15 amino acids. The CDR3 bases are TGTGCCAGCAGCTTAGAGACATATAGCAATCAGCCCCAGCATTTT. The encoded protein is CASSLETYSNQPQHF. Full variable domain (remainder filled in from reference TRBV7-2 and TRBJ1-5): GAGVSQSPSNKVTEKGKDVELRCDPISGHTALYWYRQSLGQGLEFLIYFQGNSAPDKSGLPSDRFSAERTGGSVSTLTIQRTQQEDSAVYLCASSLETYSNQPQHFGDGTRLSIL.

The chain links TRBV2 to TRBJ2-3; D may correspond to TRBD1 or TRBD2 (5 bases each). The CDR3 is made up of 16 amino acids. The germline gives CDR1 SNHLY, CDR2 FYNNEI. Trimming took 0 bases from V and 8 from J, leaving 18 bases between them. This CDR3 is CASSEALPWDQGTQYF. For the CDR3, the DNA is TGTGCCAGCAGTGAAGCGCTTCCTTGGGACCAGGGTACGCAGTATTTT.

This clone came up a few times. This rearrangement joins TRBV11-1 to TRBJ2-7, with no clear D. Germline-derived CDR1 and CDR2 are SGHAT and FQDESV (reference sequence). The CDR3 runs 14 residues. The V and J ends lost 4 bases and 4 bases respectively, with 14 bases between them. The CDR3 region is CASSSQHGPYEQYF. The DNA for the CDR3 is TGTGCCAGCAGCTCCCAACATGGCCCTTACGAGCAGTACTTC.

The chain links TRBV27 to TRBJ2-7, with 7 positions matching TRBD2. This CDR3 has 14 amino acids. J lost 7 bases, V lost 5 bases, and 11 bases had no gene match. CDR1 and CDR2 from the germline V gene are MNHEY and SMNVEV (reference sequence). The chain's CDR3 is CASSKNGGMGEQYF. The CDR3 bases are TGTGCCAGCAGTAAAAACGGGGGGATGGGGGAGCAGTACTTC.

This clone was counted a few times. The genes are TRBV6-5 and TRBJ2-7, with 7 bases aligning to TRBD1. V lost 8 bases, J lost 2 bases, and 0 bases stayed unmatched. The CDR3 loop spans 11 amino acids. In germline, CDR1 is MNHEY, CDR2 SVGAGI. The CDR3 coding sequence is TGTGCCAGCGGGACAGCCTACGAGCAGTACTTC. Translating it yields CASGTAYEQYF.

V and J are TRBV20-1 and TRBJ1-1, with D unresolved. This CDR3 has 11 amino acids. Between the trimmed V and J ends, which lost 4 bases and 10 bases, there was a span of 13 bases. CDR1 is DFQATT, CDR2 SNEGSKA, per germline (reference sequence). The CDR3 reads CSANEVPGAFF. CDR3 coding DNA: TGCAGTGCTAACGAGGTCCCGGGAGCTTTCTTT.

CDR3: CATSDGGNGYTF. In nucleotides, the CDR3 is TGTGCCACCAGTGACGGGGGGAATGGCTACACCTTC. The V call is TRBV24-1, the J call TRBJ1-2, with a possible D match to TRBD1 (5 bases). Trimming cost V 4 bases and J 6 bases, with 8 bases left between them. CDR1 and CDR2 from the germline V gene are KGHDR and SFDVKD. The CDR3 spans 12 residues.